This TCR beta chain was profiled in a study of monozygotic twins with inflammatory bowel disease. TCRdb derives one entry per CDR3 protein from the 5' RACE reads, leaving out DNA. Listed are over 350,000 distinct CDR3 sequences; 2.6% falls within the top ten. Whole-study results and caveats: A reduction in TCRbeta diversity (inverse Simpson) was seen in IBD patients relative to healthy co-twins.

In the case of this clonotype: Its antigen is not known.

CDR1 ENHRY and CDR2 SYGVKD come from the germline V gene. This CDR3 contains 14 residues. This chain links TRBV10-3 with TRBJ2-5. The source of this sequence is a human donor with ulcerative colitis or Crohn's disease, or a healthy co-twin of an affected twin (not recorded which). What was sequenced was blood. CDR3: CAISESGNQETQYF.